Described below is a single T cell receptor beta chain sequence and its context. This clonotype was counted a few times. Its recognized antigen is unknown. No qualities accompany the bases; no much larger clone lies one base away. The data derive from a study of CD8 T cells in ankylosing spondylitis (dated by TCRdb to the late 2010s). For context, the study as a whole: The study set out to find disease-linked TCR variants by profiling T cell receptor beta repertoires in ankylosing spondylitis patients and healthy donors. The whole study cohort included under 140 healthy donors and roughly 24 ankylosing spondylitis patients. Peripheral blood was sampled, and synovial fluid was also collected from ankylosing spondylitis patients. General conclusions and limits of the study: In peripheral blood, the disease-linked clones were found at relatively low frequencies and had a CD8+ phenotype. Some of the motif variants had been reported before in the synovial fluid and blood of reactive arthritis patients, a finding that suggests common disease-initiation mechanisms. The disease-linked clones were reported to be significantly enriched in matched synovial fluid samples from ankylosing spondylitis patients. Blood from ankylosing spondylitis patients appeared to be characterized by a TCR beta motif made up of seven or eight highly homologous amino acid variants.

The reads were generated on an Illumina HiSeq 2500. TCR beta libraries were prepared by quantitative 5'-RACE with molecular barcodes. On the authors' methods: A new computational method based on a probabilistic model of VDJ rearrangement was used to identify disease-linked TCR variants. The public reads were run again by TCRdb, first through fastp at Q25 and then through MiXCR, and only productive beta chains were kept. Identical CDR3 protein sequences are pooled into one entry, listed with their most common genes and DNA. These V and J calls rely on TCRdb rather than the paper's analysis. This sample gives approximately 350,000 distinct CDR3 sequences in total; under 15% of them show up just once. In total, the top ten clones hold 0.85% to 1.4% of the sample. The germline V gene (reference sequence) supplies CDR1 DFQATT and CDR2 SNEGSKA. From the cysteine through the phenylalanine, the CDR3 covers 14 amino acids. Of all the DNA, just the CDR3 is kept, 42 bases in frame from base 1. V loses 3 bases of germline sequence and J loses 2 bases, and the interval between the two ends is 14 bases.

The receptor's source is a male donor with ankylosing spondylitis or in good health (not recorded which). The chain couples TRBV20-1 to TRBJ2-7; the D element might be TRBD1 or TRBD2, as each aligns at 5 bases. Sequencing was carried out using blood, either unsorted or a sorted T cell fraction (not recorded which). CDR3 reads: CSARGEKYPYEQYF. The DNA sequence is given as TGCAGTGCTAGGGGGGAGAAGTACCCCTACGAGCAGTACTTC.